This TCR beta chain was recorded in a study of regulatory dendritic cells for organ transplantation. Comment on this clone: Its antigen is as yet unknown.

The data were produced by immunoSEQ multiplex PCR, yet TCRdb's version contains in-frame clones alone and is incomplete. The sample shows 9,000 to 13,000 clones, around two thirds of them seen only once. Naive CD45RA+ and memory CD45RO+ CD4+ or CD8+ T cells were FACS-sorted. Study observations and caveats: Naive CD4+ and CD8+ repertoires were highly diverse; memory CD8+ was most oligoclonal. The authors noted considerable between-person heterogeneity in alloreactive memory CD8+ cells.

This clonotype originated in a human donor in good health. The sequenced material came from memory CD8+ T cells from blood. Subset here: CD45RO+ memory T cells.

In DNA form, the CDR3 reads TGTGCCAGCAGTGTGGACGCGGGAGGGTCTTCCAATGAGCAGTTCTTC. It translates to CASSVDAGGSSNEQFF. The chain recombines TRBV6-4 with TRBJ2-1, with 9 bases that match TRBD2. The CDR3 loop spans 16 amino acids. The V gene's germline CDR1 is MRHNA and CDR2 SNTAGT. Trimming removed 4 bases from V and 6 bases from J; junction bases left unmatched: 10.